Presented here are 27 T cell receptor beta chains from one specimen sequenced in a study of T cell responses to AZD1222 COVID-19 vaccine. Generated by immunoSEQ multiplex PCR, the TCRdb table keeps only in-frame clones and is missing some. Of tens of thousands of clones listed, around 92% were seen once; the top ten hold approximately 5.6%. Material: peripheral blood, obtained on day 0 of AZD1222 vaccination. These receptors all stem from an adult in good health.

The chain recombines TRBV18 with TRBJ2-1; 9 bases line up with TRBD2. This CDR3 is 14 amino acids long. The germline CDR1 and CDR2 sequences are KGHSH and LQKENI. The junction had 6 bases not matched to a gene; V was cut back by 2 bases and J by 10 bases. This CDR3 is CASSPRTSAPEQFF. CDR3 in DNA: TGTGCCAGCTCACCAAGGACTAGCGCTCCGGAGCAGTTCTTC.

This chain links TRBV11-1 with TRBJ2-7, with D perhaps matching TRBD1 (5 bases). CDR3 length equals 16 residues. Germline CDR1 SGHAT, CDR2 FQDESV (reference sequence). V gave up 3 bases and J gave up 1 base, with 16 bases separating them. The CDR3 nucleotides read TGTGCCAGCAGCTTTGCGTCAGGGCTCTTTTCCTACGAGCAGTACTTC. It codes for CASSFASGLFSYEQYF.

The J gene is TRBJ1-1, the V gene TRBV7-9; the match to TRBD1 covers 7 bases. From germline, CDR1 is SEHNR and CDR2 FQNEAQ (reference sequence). The CDR3 has 14 amino acids. V was clipped by 4 bases and J by 1 base; unmatched bases: 3. The CDR3 region has the DNA TGTGCCAGCAGCTGGGGACAGACGAACACTGAAGCTTTCTTT. Protein: CASSWGQTNTEAFF.

The CDR3 is CASSLTSLSEQFF. The CDR3 DNA reads as TGTGCCAGCAGCTTAACTAGCCTTAGTGAGCAGTTCTTC. The J gene is TRBJ2-1, the V gene TRBV7-9; maybe TRBD2 (6 bases). Per the germline V gene, CDR1 is SEHNR and CDR2 is FQNEAQ (reference sequence). The CDR3 covers 13 residues. The V end lost 2 bases, the J end lost 9 bases, and 11 bases lay between the germline ends.

J is TRBJ2-3 and V is TRBV9; 11 bases map to TRBD2. The CDR3 spans 16 residues. In germline, CDR1 is SGDLS, CDR2 YYNGEE. With V trimmed by 0 bases and J by 3 bases, 3 bases remained unmatched. CDR3 coding DNA: TGTGCCAGCAGCGTAGGGGCTAGCGGGAGGACAGATACGCAGTATTTT. Its protein is CASSVGASGRTDTQYF. Full variable domain (outside the CDR3, taken from reference TRBV9 and TRBJ2-3): DSGVTQTPKHLITATGQRVTLRCSPRSGDLSVYWYQQSLDQGLQFLIQYYNGEERAKGNILERFSAQQFPDLHSELNLSSLELGDSALYFCASSVGASGRTDTQYFGPGTRLTVL.

The chain joins TRBV7-9 to TRBJ2-4, with D perhaps assigned TRBD1 or TRBD2 (5 bases each). Per germline, CDR1 SEHNR and CDR2 FQNEAQ (reference sequence). V was cut by 1 base and J by 5 bases, with 12 bases left in between. This CDR3 has 15 amino acids. CDR3 bases: TGTGCCAGCAGCTTAGAATGGCAGGGAGAAAACATTCAGTACTTC. This translates into CASSLEWQGENIQYF.

This chain joins TRBV5-4 and TRBJ2-2; 8 positions agree with TRBD1. Germline loops: CDR1 SGHNT, CDR2 YYREEE (reference sequence). Germline trimming cut 5 bases from V and 0 bases from J; bases unmatched to any gene: 3. The CDR3 is 15 residues long. The CDR3 here is CASSMDRANTGELFF. The CDR3 bases are TGTGCCAGCAGTATGGACAGGGCGAACACCGGGGAGCTGTTTTTT.

This chain uses TRBV27 with TRBJ1-5; 7 positions match TRBD1. Germline lookup yields CDR1 MNHEY and CDR2 SMNVEV (reference sequence). Trimming removed 4 bases from V and 0 bases from J; junction bases left unmatched: 12. This CDR3 comprises 18 residues. The CDR3: CASSSEDREWVSNQPQHF. The DNA for the CDR3 is TGTGCCAGCAGTTCCGAAGACAGGGAGTGGGTTAGCAATCAGCCCCAGCATTTT.

This rearrangement joins TRBV7-9 to TRBJ1-4; 9 bases are shared with TRBD1. J was trimmed by 0 bases and V by 5 bases; bases with no gene match: 4. The CDR3 is made up of 16 amino acids. In germline, CDR1 is SEHNR, CDR2 FQNEAQ (reference sequence). The DNA for the CDR3 is TGTGCCAGCAGCGAGGACAGGGGTGCAACTAATGAAAAACTGTTTTTT. Encoded protein: CASSEDRGATNEKLFF.

This clone was seen once. Germline is not matched at one junction end, which may reflect a read error. The chain joins TRBV15 to TRBJ2-1; D may be TRBD2 (6 bases). Germline CDR1 reads LNHNV; CDR2 reads YYDKDF (reference sequence). CDR3 length: 12 residues. The CDR3 nucleotides are TGTGCCACCAGCACCGTGGGACTCGGGGAGGTCTTC. It codes for CATSTVGLGEVF.

The rearrangement links TRBV19 to TRBJ1-1; 9 nucleotides match TRBD1. Unmatched junction bases numbered 6, after V lost 6 bases and J lost 4 bases. Germline CDR1 and CDR2: LNHDA and SQIVND (reference sequence). The CDR3 has 14 amino acids. The CDR3 DNA reads TGTGCCAGTAGCCCGGGACAGGGTAGCACTGAAGCTTTCTTT. This gives the protein CASSPGQGSTEAFF.

The chain couples TRBV12-3 or TRBV12-4 to TRBJ1-1; maybe TRBD1 (6 bases). The V and J ends lost 5 bases and 5 bases respectively, with 12 bases between them. The CDR3 covers 13 residues. The CDR3 DNA reads as TGTGCCAGCAGTCAAGGGGGGAGGACTGAAGCTTTCTTT. Translating gives CASSQGGRTEAFF.

The chain employs TRBV19 and TRBJ2-7; perhaps TRBD2 as D (7 bases). Germline values: CDR1 LNHDA, CDR2 SQIVND (reference sequence). This CDR3 is 14 amino acids long. Deletions cut 6 bases from V and 4 bases from J, with 16 bases between. CDR3 sequence reads: CASRMGHGGYEQYF. Written as DNA, the CDR3 is TGTGCCAGTAGGATGGGACACGGGGGGTACGAGCAGTACTTC.

Written as DNA, the CDR3 is TGTGCCAGCAGCGCCCATTCCCAGACCTACGAGCAGTACTTC. Translated, it gives CASSAHSQTYEQYF. This chain links TRBV7-2 with TRBJ2-7; D unclear. In germline, CDR1 is SGHTA, CDR2 FQGNSA. CDR3 length: 14 amino acids. The V and J ends lost 5 bases and 2 bases respectively, with 13 bases between them.

This clone was observed a few times. The chain recombines TRBV28 with TRBJ2-1, with TRBD2 matching over 16 bases. CDR1 is MDHEN and CDR2 is SYDVKM in the germline V gene. The CDR3 has 17 amino acids. J gave up 4 bases and V 6 bases, and 6 bases lay outside the gene matches. The CDR3, as DNA: TGTGCCAGCAGACCGGGACTAGCGGGAGGGTTTTACAATGAGCAGTTCTTC. It encodes CASRPGLAGGFYNEQFF.

The V gene is TRBV28, the J gene TRBJ1-2; D possibly corresponds to TRBD1 (6 bases). Trimming took 4 bases from V and 1 from J, leaving 10 bases between them. Germline V lookup: CDR1 MDHEN, CDR2 SYDVKM. There are 14 residues in the CDR3. CDR3 nucleotides: TGTGCCAGCAGTTCCTCAGGGGTTAACTATGGCTACACCTTC. This gives the protein CASSSSGVNYGYTF.

In this sample, this clone turned up once. This chain connects TRBV18 to TRBJ2-4; 8 positions agree with TRBD2. The CDR3 is 17 amino acids. The V and J ends lost 3 bases and 6 bases, in that order; junction bases with no gene match: 13. The germline V gene encodes CDR1 KGHSH and CDR2 LQKENI. In DNA form, the CDR3 reads TGTGCCAGCTCACCTTACGGGACCGGGACTAGTCTAAACATTCAGTACTTC. Residues: CASSPYGTGTSLNIQYF.

V and J are TRBV4-1 and TRBJ2-2, with D perhaps matching TRBD1 or TRBD2 (5 bases each). CDR1 is MGHRA and CDR2 is YSYEKL in the germline V gene. The CDR3 has 16 amino acids. Trimming stripped 2 bases from V and 5 bases from J, with 15 bases between. CDR3: CASSQSIRGVTGELFF. CDR3 coding DNA: TGCGCCAGCAGCCAAAGTATTCGGGGCGTTACCGGGGAGCTGTTTTTT.

The rearrangement links TRBV7-3 to TRBJ2-2; 16 bases match TRBD2. This CDR3 comprises 20 residues. V was clipped by 4 bases and J by 8 bases; unmatched bases: 16. Germline V gene data show CDR1 as SGHTA and CDR2 as FQGTGA. The CDR3 is CASSSIAGTSGRAGGGELFF. For the CDR3, the DNA is TGTGCCAGCAGCTCAATTGCCGGGACTAGCGGGAGGGCCGGAGGAGGGGAGCTGTTTTTT. Combining the CDR3 with reference TRBV7-3 and TRBJ2-2 gives the whole variable domain GAGVSQTPSNKVTEKGKYVELRCDPISGHTALYWYRQSLGQGPEFLIYFQGTGAADDSGLPNDRFFAVRPEGSVSTLKIQRTERGDSAVYLCASSSIAGTSGRAGGGELFFGEGSRLTVL.

The chain uses TRBV12-3 or TRBV12-4 and TRBJ1-2, with D possibly TRBD1 on 6 matching bases. This CDR3 is 12 amino acids long. Trimming pared 3 bases from V and 7 bases from J, leaving 9 bases between. As DNA, the CDR3 is TGTGCCAGCAGTTTTACACAGGGTGGCTACACCTTC. Translated, it gives CASSFTQGGYTF.

V usage is TRBV9 and J usage is TRBJ1-1; D perhaps matches TRBD1 (6 bases). This CDR3 has 13 residues. Germline loops: CDR1 SGDLS, CDR2 YYNGEE. Trimming removed 4 bases from V and 8 bases from J, with 15 bases in between. CDR3 amino acids: CASSPGEGTEAFF. CDR3 DNA: TGTGCCAGCAGCCCCGGAGAGGGGACAGAAGCTTTCTTT.

The rearrangement joins TRBV7-8 to TRBJ1-1, with a weak D call TRBD1 (5 bases). V lost 0 bases and J 5 bases, leaving 10 bases between the germline ends. CDR1 and CDR2 (germline): SGHVS, FQNEAQ. The CDR3 spans 14 residues. The chain's CDR3 is CASSLAGRETEAFF. The CDR3 region has the DNA TGTGCCAGCAGCTTAGCGGGCAGGGAAACTGAAGCTTTCTTT.

The chain recombines TRBV6-5 with TRBJ1-4; D is possibly TRBD1 (6 bases). The CDR3 is made up of 13 amino acids. Trimming stripped 6 bases from V and 7 bases from J, with 12 bases between. CDR1 is MNHEY and CDR2 is SVGAGI in the germline V gene. The CDR3 DNA reads as TGTGCCAGCAGACAAAACAGGGCTGAAAAACTGTTTTTT. Translated: CASRQNRAEKLFF.

The chain combines TRBV28 with TRBJ2-3, with D tentatively TRBD1 (6 bases). Germline values: CDR1 MDHEN, CDR2 SYDVKM. The CDR3 has 18 amino acids. Trimming removed 3 bases from V and 0 bases from J, with 19 bases in between. DNA of the CDR3: TGTGCCAGCAGTTTTGATAGGGGACAAGATACTAGCACAGATACGCAGTATTTT. Amino acids: CASSFDRGQDTSTDTQYF.

The J gene is TRBJ2-2, the V gene TRBV7-9; 7 bases are a match to TRBD2. CDR1 is SEHNR and CDR2 is FQNEAQ in the germline V gene (reference sequence). The V segment lost 7 bases and the J segment 2 bases; nucleotides outside the gene matches: 7. The CDR3 is made up of 15 amino acids. The DNA of the CDR3 is TGTGCCAGCACTAGCGGCAGCATAAACACCGGGGAGCTGTTTTTT. It is translated as CASTSGSINTGELFF.

The DNA of the CDR3 is TGTGCCAGCACCCCGGGCGGGAGCGGGTTTTCCTACGAGCAGTACTTC. Translated, it gives CASTPGGSGFSYEQYF. V and J are TRBV9 and TRBJ2-7; TRBD2 matches 7 bases. The J segment lost 1 base and the V segment lost 6 bases, leaving 13 bases of the junction unmatched. Germline-derived CDR1 and CDR2 are SGDLS and YYNGEE. The CDR3 loop spans 16 amino acids. Full variable domain (missing parts from reference TRBV9 and TRBJ2-7): DSGVTQTPKHLITATGQRVTLRCSPRSGDLSVYWYQQSLDQGLQFLIQYYNGEERAKGNILERFSAQQFPDLHSELNLSSLELGDSALYFCASTPGGSGFSYEQYFGPGTRLTVT.

J is TRBJ2-1 and V is TRBV29-1, with TRBD1 as a possible D gene (5 bases). V was cut by 2 bases and J by 6 bases, with 14 bases left in between. Germline V gene data show CDR1 as SQVTM and CDR2 as ANQGSEA. The CDR3 contains 14 residues. The CDR3 spells CSVERAGQFNEQFF. CDR3 sequence (DNA): TGCAGCGTTGAACGGGCAGGGCAGTTCAATGAGCAGTTCTTC.